Listed here is a single TCR beta chain. At one end the junction does not follow the germline gene, possibly because of a read error. From germline, CDR1 is SGHVS and CDR2 FQNEAQ. The CDR3 has 16 amino acids. The sample comes from a study of tumor-infiltrating lymphocytes in primary liver carcinoma. Total RNA amounting to 500 ng was the source from which TCR beta cDNA was made with a constant-region primer. For TCR beta, libraries were produced by three nested multiplex PCR rounds using slightly modified ARM-PCR. With TRBV1-TRBV30 forward primers and a C-beta reverse primer, the first two PCR rounds were run for approximately 9 cycles each. TCRdb redid the calling of the multiplex PCR reads with MiXCR, one entry per CDR3 protein. Among around 54,000 distinct CDR3 sequences, roughly 77% were seen once, and the ten largest hold less than 30%. Between roughly 17 and 33 mg of unsorted bulk tissue served as the source from which RNA and DNA were co-extracted.

Specimen: liver tumor tissue from sampling region 2. Subset given: tumor region T2, inferior pole. This clonotype was obtained from a man aged 40-55 years with primary liver carcinoma and hepatitis B virus infection. The chain carries TRBV7-8 and TRBJ2-2; D is ambiguous. The CDR3 nucleotides read TGTGCCAGTAGCTTAGTAAGGGTGGTGAACACCGGGGAGCTGTTTTTT. This gives the protein CASSLVRVVNTGELFF.